The 15 T cell receptor beta chains reported below all come from one sample, sequenced in a study of cytomegalovirus exposure and HLA in healthy donors. The assay was immunoSEQ multiplex PCR, and TCRdb's table has in-frame clones only and misses some. The sample has about 170,000 clones; around 85% are singletons. Sequences were obtained from PBMCs. The receptors originated from a woman in her twenties or thirties in good health and CMV-seronegative.

The chain carries TRBV5-6 and TRBJ1-2, with D unresolved. This CDR3 comprises 14 residues. Trimming cost V 0 bases and J 4 bases, with 10 bases left between them. Per the germline V gene, CDR1 is SGHDT and CDR2 is YYEEEE. CDR3 protein: CASSLELGTYGYTF. In DNA form, the CDR3 reads TGTGCCAGCAGCTTGGAGTTGGGCACCTATGGCTACACCTTC.

This sequence joins TRBV4-2 and TRBJ1-1, with D uncertain. Germline CDR1 LGHNA, CDR2 YNFKEQ. There are 13 residues in the CDR3. Trimming shortened V by 1 base and J by 5 bases, and 8 bases separated the two germline ends. The CDR3 sequence: CASSQGVDTEAFF. In nucleotides, the CDR3 is TGTGCCAGCAGCCAAGGGGTAGATACTGAAGCTTTCTTT.

This clone was seen a single time. The chain is built from TRBV6-1 and TRBJ2-1; 8 bases agree with TRBD1. The CDR3 consists of 13 residues. The germline V gene encodes CDR1 MNHNS and CDR2 SASEGT. V lost 5 bases, J lost 6 bases, and 3 bases stayed unmatched. As DNA, the CDR3 is TGTGCCAGCAGTAAAACAGGGGGCAATGAGCAGTTCTTC. Translating gives CASSKTGGNEQFF.

The CDR3 here is CSVEGTNENNEQFF. The CDR3 nucleotides are TGCAGCGTTGAGGGGACTAACGAGAACAATGAGCAGTTCTTC. The chain joins TRBV29-1 to TRBJ2-1, with 7 bases aligning to TRBD2. Germline-derived CDR1 and CDR2 are SQVTM and ANQGSEA. Germline trimming cut 3 bases from V and 5 bases from J; bases unmatched to any gene: 7. This CDR3 spans 14 amino acids.

CDR3 amino acids: CASSLGWGSKDTEAFF. The CDR3, as DNA: TGTGCCAGCAGCTTAGGATGGGGATCGAAGGACACTGAAGCTTTCTTT. The rearrangement links TRBV11-3 to TRBJ1-1, with unresolved D. This CDR3 has 16 amino acids. Germline values: CDR1 SGHNT, CDR2 YENEEA. V was pared by 1 base and J by 3 bases, with 15 bases between.

The chain recombines TRBV6-1 with TRBJ1-5; TRBD1 agrees at 7 bases. The CDR3 loop spans 14 amino acids. J was trimmed by 6 bases and V by 2 bases; bases with no gene match: 4. Germline lookup yields CDR1 MNHNS and CDR2 SASEGT. The CDR3 DNA sequence: TGTGCCAGCAGTGAACTAGGGGGCGGTCAGCCCCAGCATTTT. The encoded protein is CASSELGGGQPQHF.

J is TRBJ1-4 and V is TRBV18; maybe TRBD1 (5 bases). CDR3 size: 14 residues. V shed 3 bases and J shed 4 bases, with 9 bases lying between them. Germline assignment: CDR1 KGHSH and CDR2 LQKENI. CDR3 region: CASSPPGFNEKLFF. DNA for the CDR3: TGTGCCAGCTCACCGCCAGGGTTTAATGAAAAACTGTTTTTT.

The rearrangement links TRBV19 to TRBJ1-1; TRBD1 aligns across 7 bases. Germline CDR1 LNHDA, CDR2 SQIVND (reference sequence). V lost 5 bases to trimming and J lost 3 bases; unmatched junction nucleotides: 6. This CDR3 contains 14 residues. CDR3 loop: CASSQTGFDTEAFF. The DNA of the CDR3 is TGTGCCAGTAGTCAGACAGGGTTCGACACTGAAGCTTTCTTT.

The rearrangement uses TRBV13 and TRBJ2-1; 9 bases are a match to TRBD2. After removal of 1 base from V and 3 bases from J, the junction contained 13 bases not matched to a gene. This CDR3 is built from 19 residues. The germline CDR1 and CDR2 sequences are PRHDT and FYEKMQ (reference sequence). The CDR3 sequence is CASSLEDFSGGLNYNEQFF. CDR3 sequence (DNA): TGTGCCAGCAGCTTAGAGGACTTTAGCGGGGGCCTCAACTACAATGAGCAGTTCTTC.

The count of this clone is one. This may be a read error, as it is one base from a much larger clone. The rearrangement uses TRBV2 and TRBJ1-1; D possibly corresponds to TRBD1 (6 bases). This CDR3 spans 13 amino acids. Trimming stripped 6 bases from V and 1 base from J, with 9 bases between. Per germline, CDR1 SNHLY and CDR2 FYNNEI. This chain's CDR3 is CASRAQGNTEAFF. CDR3 DNA: TGTGCCAGCAGGGCACAGGGGAACACTGAAGCTTTCTTT.

The CDR3, as DNA: TGTGCCAGCAGCTTAAGCTTCGGGGAGCTGTTTTTT. This translates into CASSLSFGELFF. V is TRBV7-9 and J is TRBJ2-2; D gene ambiguous. The CDR3 is 12 amino acids. CDR1 and CDR2 (germline): SEHNR, FQNEAQ (reference sequence). V shed 2 bases and J shed 7 bases, with 5 bases lying between them.

The chain is built from TRBV7-8 and TRBJ2-2; 7 positions match TRBD2. This CDR3 comprises 18 residues. V lost 5 bases to trimming and J lost 7 bases; unmatched junction nucleotides: 19. CDR1 SGHVS and CDR2 FQNEAQ come from the germline V gene. The CDR3 nucleotides read TGTGCCAGCAGCCCCTCGGGGTATGAAGCGGGATATTTCGGGGAGCTGTTTTTT. Translated: CASSPSGYEAGYFGELFF.

The V call is TRBV6-6, the J call TRBJ2-7; D tentatively reads TRBD1 or TRBD2 (5 bases each). CDR1 and CDR2 from the germline V gene are MNHNY and SVGAGI (reference sequence). CDR3 length equals 15 residues. V was cut by 0 bases and J by 6 bases, with 15 bases left in between. The CDR3 region is CASSYSGTVQSEQYF. The CDR3 DNA reads as TGTGCCAGCAGTTACTCGGGGACCGTCCAAAGCGAGCAGTACTTC.

The chain employs TRBV6-1 and TRBJ1-1; 8 bases are shared with TRBD1. J gave up 0 bases and V 4 bases, and 4 bases lay outside the gene matches. CDR1 is MNHNS, CDR2 SASEGT, per germline. This CDR3 has 15 amino acids. In nucleotides, the CDR3 is TGTGCCAGCAGTGCACAGGGGGGCTTGAACACTGAAGCTTTCTTT. It codes for CASSAQGGLNTEAFF.

This chain connects TRBV19 to TRBJ1-1, with a weak D call TRBD1 (5 bases). The germline gives CDR1 LNHDA, CDR2 SQIVND (reference sequence). The V gene lost 4 bases and the J gene lost 0 bases, with 21 bases spanning the gap. CDR3 length: 18 amino acids. DNA for the CDR3: TGTGCCAGTAGTACTCCACGGGGGGTTTCTTGGATGAACACTGAAGCTTTCTTT. This codes for CASSTPRGVSWMNTEAFF.